A selection of T cell receptor beta chains follows, all from one sample in a study of blood T cells in healthy people across ages. TCRdb itself ran the 5' RACE reads through MiXCR, one entry per CDR3 protein. The sample has 700,000 to 900,000 distinct CDR3 sequences; about 26% are singletons. Another study also made use of these data, one on T cells of mothers and their children.

The sample comprised blood. These TCRs come from a boy between 10 and 17 years old in good health. CDR3s include the opening cysteine and the closing phenylalanine or tryptophan. The D gene is left open where the match is weak. Clone size appears in some rows only: once, few, many, or a class for an expanded clone.

d_gene,v_gene,j_gene,abundance,CDR3aa,CDR3nt
.,TRBV6-2/TRBV6-3,TRBJ2-2,.,CASLTLPVTGELFF,TGTGCCAGCCTGACCCTTCCCGTCACCGGGGAGCTGTTTTTT
TRBD1,TRBV10-3,TRBJ1-4,many,CAISEGQGSVNEKLFF,TGTGCCATCAGTGAGGGACAGGGAAGCGTTAATGAAAAACTGTTTTTT
.,TRBV6-5,TRBJ1-4,.,CASGFEGDEKLFF,TGTGCCAGTGGGTTTGAGGGGGACGAAAAACTGTTTTTT
.,TRBV20-1,TRBJ1-4,.,CSAKKIGAEKLFF,TGCAGTGCTAAGAAAATAGGGGCTGAAAAACTGTTTTTT
.,TRBV2,TRBJ1-3,few,CASSSHSGNTIYF,TGTGCCAGCTCCTCCCACTCTGGAAACACCATATATTTT
.,TRBV5-1,TRBJ2-5,.,CASSSQPTGIQETQYF,TGCGCCAGCAGCTCCCAACCGACAGGAATCCAAGAGACCCAGTACTTC
.,TRBV13,TRBJ1-1,.,CASSLETDTYTEAFF,TGTGCCAGCAGCTTAGAAACAGATACATACACTGAAGCTTTCTTT
TRBD1,TRBV27,TRBJ2-7,.,CASSWTGSGEQYF,TGTGCCAGCAGTTGGACAGGGTCCGGCGAGCAGTACTTC
.,TRBV5-1,TRBJ2-5,.,CASSLTGRQTQYF,TGCGCCAGCAGCCTGACAGGGAGGCAGACCCAGTACTTC
TRBD1,TRBV5-1,TRBJ1-2,few,CASSSGQEVGYTF,TGCGCCAGCAGCTCCGGACAGGAAGTGGGCTACACCTTC
.,TRBV18,TRBJ2-5,.,CASSPHHRPQETQYF,TGTGCCAGCTCACCACACCACAGACCTCAAGAGACCCAGTACTTC
TRBD2,TRBV5-1,TRBJ2-1,.,CASSIIAGGYNEQFF,TGCGCCAGCAGCATTATAGCGGGGGGTTACAATGAGCAGTTCTTC
.,TRBV6-1,TRBJ2-1,.,CASSQRKEQFF,TGTGCCAGCAGTCAGCGGAAAGAGCAGTTCTTC
.,TRBV29-1,TRBJ1-5,.,CSVANTNQPQHF,TGCAGCGTGGCCAACACGAATCAGCCCCAGCATTTT
.,TRBV12-5,TRBJ1-2,.,CAGPSRVDRYGYTF,TGTGCTGGTCCCTCGAGGGTGGACCGGTATGGCTACACCTTC
TRBD1,TRBV4-1,TRBJ2-1,few,CASSLRQGSLNEQFF,TGCGCCAGCAGCCTCCGACAGGGGTCTCTGAATGAGCAGTTCTTC
TRBD1,TRBV15,TRBJ2-5,few,CATSRVGQGPATQYF,TGTGCCACCAGCAGAGTAGGACAGGGTCCGGCGACCCAGTACTTC
TRBD1,TRBV11-2,TRBJ1-5,few,CASSLVGGTGYQPQHF,TGTGCCAGCAGCTTAGTCGGTGGGACAGGGTATCAGCCCCAGCATTTT
.,TRBV2,TRBJ2-1,few,CASCLQITYEQCF,TGTGCCAGCTGTTTACAGATAACCTACGAGCAGTGCTTC
.,TRBV5-6,TRBJ2-5,few,CASSPDGAGDQETQYF,TGTGCCAGCAGCCCGGACGGGGCCGGAGACCAAGAGACCCAGTACTTC
.,TRBV7-2,TRBJ1-2,once,CASSYEQEWSNYGYTF,TGTGCCAGCAGCTACGAACAGGAATGGTCTAACTATGGCTACACCTTC
.,TRBV6-6,TRBJ2-7,few,CASSSPGHNYEQYF,TGTGCCAGCAGTTCCCCGGGACACAACTACGAGCAGTACTTC
.,TRBV5-1,TRBJ2-7,few,CASSLKYGAGSSYEQYF,TGCGCCAGCAGCTTAAAGTATGGGGCCGGATCCTCCTACGAGCAGTACTTC
TRBD1,TRBV11-2,TRBJ2-1,few,CASSARDRLSSYNEQFF,TGTGCCAGCAGCGCTAGGGACAGACTTAGCTCCTACAATGAGCAGTTCTTC
.,TRBV5-5,TRBJ2-5,few,CASSLAVAGAETQYF,TGTGCCAGCAGCTTGGCCGTTGCGGGGGCCGAGACCCAGTACTTC
.,TRBV21-1,TRBJ2-2,.,CASSKEEGANGELFF,TGTGCCAGCAGCAAAGAGGAGGGGGCGAACGGGGAGCTGTTTTTT
TRBD2,TRBV7-9,TRBJ2-1,.,CASSGASGGRNEQFF,TGTGCCAGCAGCGGTGCTAGCGGGGGGCGAAATGAGCAGTTCTTC
.,TRBV19,TRBJ2-3,.,CASSIRGYTDTQYF,TGTGCCAGTAGTATCAGAGGCTATACAGATACGCAGTATTTT
.,TRBV7-2,TRBJ2-7,few,CASRKDSQPTPYEQYF,TGTGCCAGCAGAAAAGACAGCCAGCCTACCCCCTACGAGCAGTACTTC
.,TRBV10-3,TRBJ2-7,few,CAISGPGLYEQYF,TGTGCCATCAGTGGGCCGGGACTCTACGAGCAGTACTTC
.,TRBV15,TRBJ2-1,.,CATRYEGNEQFF,TGTGCCACCAGGTACGAAGGGAATGAGCAGTTCTTC
TRBD1,TRBV2,TRBJ1-1,.,CASWDRAGSTEAFF,TGTGCCAGCTGGGACAGGGCGGGTTCCACTGAAGCTTTCTTT
TRBD2,TRBV14,TRBJ2-1,.,CASSQERGFYNEQFF,TGTGCCAGCAGCCAAGAGCGGGGGTTCTACAATGAGCAGTTCTTC
.,TRBV20-1,TRBJ2-3,.,CSASAGTSTDTQYF,TGCAGTGCTAGCGCGGGGACTAGCACAGATACGCAGTATTTT
.,TRBV9,TRBJ2-3,.,CASSVGAGSTDTQYF,TGTGCCAGCAGCGTAGGTGCGGGTAGCACAGATACGCAGTATTTT
.,TRBV5-1,TRBJ1-2,few,CASSPDSPPNYGYTF,TGCGCCAGCAGCCCCGACAGCCCTCCTAACTATGGCTACACCTTC
TRBD2,TRBV3-1,TRBJ2-1,.,CASRPTSGVYNEQFF,TGTGCCAGCAGGCCGACTAGCGGGGTCTACAATGAGCAGTTCTTC
.,TRBV20-1,TRBJ1-1,few,CSARGGAEAFF,TGCAGTGCTAGAGGAGGGGCTGAAGCTTTCTTT
.,TRBV20-1,TRBJ2-1,.,CSARVGTRSSYNEQFF,TGCAGTGCTAGAGTCGGGACTCGAAGCTCCTACAATGAGCAGTTCTTC
.,TRBV7-2,TRBJ2-1,.,CASSPRGWSYNEQFF,TGTGCCAGCAGCCCCCGGGGTTGGTCTTACAATGAGCAGTTCTTC
TRBD1,TRBV2,TRBJ1-2,.,CASSVDRGHYGYTF,TGTGCCAGCAGTGTTGACAGGGGCCACTATGGCTACACCTTC
.,TRBV20-1,TRBJ1-1,.,CSARDYPDTEAFF,TGCAGTGCTAGAGATTATCCCGACACTGAAGCTTTCTTT
TRBD1,TRBV10-3,TRBJ2-5,few,CAISPTGTGSGETQYF,TGTGCCATCAGTCCTACCGGGACAGGGTCCGGGGAGACCCAGTACTTC
.,TRBV28,TRBJ2-1,.,CASSFALLVNEQFF,TGTGCCAGCAGTTTCGCACTTTTGGTCAATGAGCAGTTCTTC
.,TRBV5-5,TRBJ1-1,.,CASKPQEMNTEAFF,TGTGCCAGCAAACCACAGGAGATGAACACTGAAGCTTTCTTT
TRBD1,TRBV27,TRBJ2-3,few,CASSRLLTGGGTDTQYF,TGTGCCAGCAGCAGACTCCTGACAGGGGGCGGTACAGATACGCAGTATTTT
TRBD1,TRBV10-3,TRBJ2-1,.,CAISESPGTENNEQFF,TGTGCCATCAGTGAGTCCCCCGGGACAGAAAACAATGAGCAGTTCTTC
.,TRBV27,TRBJ1-4,.,CASSSWTPNEKLFF,TGTGCCAGCAGTTCGTGGACCCCCAATGAAAAACTGTTTTTT
.,TRBV12-3/TRBV12-4,TRBJ2-1,few,CATRDSSYNEQFF,TGTGCCACCCGGGACTCCTCCTACAATGAGCAGTTCTTC
TRBD1,TRBV5-6,TRBJ1-2,few,CASSSGTVSGYGYTF,TGTGCCAGCAGCTCAGGGACAGTATCTGGCTATGGCTACACCTTC
.,TRBV6-5,TRBJ2-5,few,CASSYGRHQETQYF,TGTGCCAGCAGTTACGGGAGACACCAAGAGACCCAGTACTTC
.,TRBV5-1,TRBJ2-3,.,CASSLETAEDTQYF,TGCGCCAGCAGCTTGGAGACTGCCGAAGATACGCAGTATTTT
TRBD1,TRBV30,TRBJ1-5,.,CARDRGGNQPQHF,TGTGCCCGAGACAGGGGAGGCAATCAGCCCCAGCATTTT
TRBD1,TRBV7-2,TRBJ1-2,few,CASSGSGTVNYGYTF,TGTGCCAGCAGCGGATCCGGGACAGTTAACTATGGCTACACCTTC
TRBD2,TRBV6-2/TRBV6-3,TRBJ2-5,few,CASSYFSTGTTSQYF,TGTGCCAGCAGTTACTTCTCCACCGGGACTACTTCCCAGTACTTC